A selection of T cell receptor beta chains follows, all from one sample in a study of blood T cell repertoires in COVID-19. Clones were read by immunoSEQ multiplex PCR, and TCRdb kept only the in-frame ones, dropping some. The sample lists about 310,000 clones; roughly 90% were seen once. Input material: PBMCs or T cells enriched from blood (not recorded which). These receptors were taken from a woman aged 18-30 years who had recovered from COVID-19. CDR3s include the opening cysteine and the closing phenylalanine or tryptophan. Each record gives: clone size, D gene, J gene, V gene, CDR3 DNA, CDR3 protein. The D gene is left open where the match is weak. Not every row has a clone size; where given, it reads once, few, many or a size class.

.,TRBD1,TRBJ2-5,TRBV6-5,TGTGCCAGCAGTTACTCACAGGGGCCGGGACAAGAGACCCAGTACTTC,CASSYSQGPGQETQYF
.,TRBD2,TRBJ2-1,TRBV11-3,TGTGCCAGCAGCCCGAGCCGGAGGACTAGCGGGAGGCCCGTGGGGAATGAGCAGTTCTTC,CASSPSRRTSGRPVGNEQFF
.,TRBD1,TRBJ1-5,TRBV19,TGTGCCAGTAGCCGGGACAGTCACCAGCCCCAGCATTTT,CASSRDSHQPQHF
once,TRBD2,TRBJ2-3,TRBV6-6,TGTGCCAGCAGTTACACGTTAGCGGGGGGGGAATATACGCAGTATTTT,CASSYTLAGGEYTQYF
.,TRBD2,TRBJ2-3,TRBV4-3,TGCGCCAGCAGCCAAGATCGGGGGGGCACAGATACGCAGTATTTT,CASSQDRGGTDTQYF
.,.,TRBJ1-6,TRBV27,TGTGCCAGCAGCAGATCAGGGGAGTCACCCCTCCACTTT,CASSRSGESPLHF
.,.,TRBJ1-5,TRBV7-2,TGTGCCAGCAGCTTAGCCGGCCCCAGCGGTCAGCCCCAGCATTTT,CASSLAGPSGQPQHF
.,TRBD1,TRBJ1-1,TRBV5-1,TGCGCCAGCAGCATCACAGGGGGAAGGACTGAAGCTTTCTTT,CASSITGGRTEAFF
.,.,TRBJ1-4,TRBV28,TGTGCCAGCAGTAGGACCGGGGGAAGCAATGAAAAACTGTTTTTT,CASSRTGGSNEKLFF
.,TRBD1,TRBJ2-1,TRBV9,TGTGCCAGCAGCGCGGGACAGGGGTTTACCTACAATGAGCAGTTCTTC,CASSAGQGFTYNEQFF
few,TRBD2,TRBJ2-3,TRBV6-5,TGTGCCAGCAGCAACGGCGGGAGTCAGACAGATACGCAGTATTTT,CASSNGGSQTDTQYF
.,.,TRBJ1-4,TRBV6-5,TGTGCCAGCAGTTACTCCCGTAGACACCTGAGTGAAAAACTGTTTTTT,CASSYSRRHLSEKLFF
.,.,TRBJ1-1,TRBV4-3,TGCGCCAGCAGCCTTTTAGGACAGAATGAAGCTTTCTTT,CASSLLGQNEAFF
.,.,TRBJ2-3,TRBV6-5,TGTGCCAGCAGTTACCCAGGAGGGAATACGCAGTATTTT,CASSYPGGNTQYF
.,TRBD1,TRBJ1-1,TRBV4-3,TGCGCCAGCGGCGTGCAGGGGGCGCGGACTGAAGCTTTCTTT,CASGVQGARTEAFF
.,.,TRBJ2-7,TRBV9,TGTGCCAGCAGCCCCTCGGGAGTCCGCTACGAGCAGTACTTC,CASSPSGVRYEQYF
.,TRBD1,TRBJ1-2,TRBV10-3,TGTGCCATCAGTGAGTCGCCTACGGAATGGACAGGCACTAACTATGGCTACACCTTC,CAISESPTEWTGTNYGYTF
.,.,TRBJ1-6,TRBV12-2,TGTGCAAGTCGCTTACAGGGAAAAGGAAATTCACCCCTCCACTTT,CASRLQGKGNSPLHF
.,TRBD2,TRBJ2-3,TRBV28,TGTGCCAGCAGTTTAGTCTTATCGGGAGGTTTAACAGATACGCAGTATTTT,CASSLVLSGGLTDTQYF
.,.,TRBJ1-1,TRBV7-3,TGTGCCAGCAGCTTAGTTCCGGGAGTAACTGAAGCTTTCTTT,CASSLVPGVTEAFF
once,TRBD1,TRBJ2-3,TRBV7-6,TGTGCCAGCAGCCCCAGACAGGGGATAACAGATACGCAGTATTTT,CASSPRQGITDTQYF
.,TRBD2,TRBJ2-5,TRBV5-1,TGCGCCAGCAGCTTGCAGACTAGCGGGGAGCCTGGGACCCAGTACTTC,CASSLQTSGEPGTQYF
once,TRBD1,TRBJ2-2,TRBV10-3,TGTGCCATCAGTGAGAGGGACAGGGACACCGGGGAGCTGTTTTTT,CAISERDRDTGELFF
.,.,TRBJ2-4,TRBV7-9,TGTGCCAGCAGCTTGGGAGGACTGGATCAGTACTTC,CASSLGGLDQYF
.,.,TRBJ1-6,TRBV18,TGTGCCAGCTCACCCAGGGATTCACCCCTCCACTTT,CASSPRDSPLHF
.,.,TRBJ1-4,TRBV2,TGTGCCAGCCTGACAACAGGGCCTCCTAATGAAAAACTGTTTTTT,CASLTTGPPNEKLFF
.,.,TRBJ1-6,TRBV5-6,TGTGCCAGCAGCTTGCCCGTCGGGGATAGCTCCTATAATTCACCCCTCCACTTT,CASSLPVGDSSYNSPLHF
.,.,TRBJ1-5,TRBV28,TGTGCCAGCATCGCGGGGATCGAGTATCAGCCCCAGCATTTT,CASIAGIEYQPQHF
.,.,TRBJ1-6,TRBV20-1,TGCAGTGCTAGTTTGGGACTTTCTAATTCACCCCTCCACTTT,CSASLGLSNSPLHF
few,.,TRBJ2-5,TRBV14,TGTGCCAGCAGCCGCGGGGAAGAGACCCAGTACTTC,CASSRGEETQYF
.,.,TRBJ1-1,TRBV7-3,TGTGCCAGCAGCGCCAAATTAGGGGGGAACACTGAAGCTTTCTTT,CASSAKLGGNTEAFF
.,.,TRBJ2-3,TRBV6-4,TGTGCCAGCAGGAGGGACTTTAGCACAGATACGCAGTATTTT,CASRRDFSTDTQYF
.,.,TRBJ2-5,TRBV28,TGTGCCAGCAGGCGAACCGCTCTCCGTGGGCCCCAAGAGACCCAGTACTTC,CASRRTALRGPQETQYF
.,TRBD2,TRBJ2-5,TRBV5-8,TGTGCCAGCAGCCAGCGGGGCGACGGGGAGACCCAGTACTTC,CASSQRGDGETQYF
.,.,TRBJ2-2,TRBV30,TGTGCCTGGAGTTGGGACATAAGCGGGGAGCTGTTTTTT,CAWSWDISGELFF
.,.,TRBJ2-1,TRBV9,TGTGCCAGCAGCGTGCGGGGCACCTCCAGCTCCTACAATGAGCAGTTCTTC,CASSVRGTSSSYNEQFF
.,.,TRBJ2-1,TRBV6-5,TGTGCCAGCAGTTATCTGGGGGCGAGTCAAAATGAGCAGTTCTTC,CASSYLGASQNEQFF
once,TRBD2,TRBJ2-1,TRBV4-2,TGTGCCAGCAGCCAAGATCGACTAGCGGGAGACAATGAGCAGTTCTTC,CASSQDRLAGDNEQFF
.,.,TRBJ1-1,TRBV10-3,TGTGCCATCAGCAGCGGGGTGGACACTGAAGCTTTCTTT,CAISSGVDTEAFF
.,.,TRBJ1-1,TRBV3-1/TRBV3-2,TGTGCCAGCAGGCCAAGTCCGGGGAGAGGTACTGAAGCTTTCTTT,CASRPSPGRGTEAFF
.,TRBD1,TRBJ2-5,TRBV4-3,TGCGCCAGCAGCCAACAGGGGGCGGCAGAGACCCAGTACTTC,CASSQQGAAETQYF
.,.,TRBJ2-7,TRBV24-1,TGTGCCACCAGTGACCCCGGAGGACGGAAAGCCTACGAGCAGTACTTC,CATSDPGGRKAYEQYF
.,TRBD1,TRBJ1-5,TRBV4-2,TGTGCCAGCAGCCAAGATCGACAGGGGCGGCAGCCCCAGCATTTT,CASSQDRQGRQPQHF
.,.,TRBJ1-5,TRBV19,TGTGCCAGTACCCAACAGGGTATCCAGCCCCAGCATTTT,CASTQQGIQPQHF
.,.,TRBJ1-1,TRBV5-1,TGCGCCAGCAGCTTGGAGGGAGGGGGAACTGAAGCTTTCTTT,CASSLEGGGTEAFF
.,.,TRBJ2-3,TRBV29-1,TGCAGCACTAAAGGGGGGCTTAGCGGGTACACAGATACGCAGTATTTT,CSTKGGLSGYTDTQYF
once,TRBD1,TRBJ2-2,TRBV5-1,TGCGCCAGCAGCGCCGACAGGGCGGACACCGGGGAGCTGTTTTTT,CASSADRADTGELFF
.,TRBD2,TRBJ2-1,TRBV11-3,TGTGCCAGCAGCTTCGGGGGGGCGAGCTCCTACAATGAGCAGTTCTTC,CASSFGGASSYNEQFF
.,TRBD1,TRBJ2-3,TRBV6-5,TGTGCCAGCAGCCGCTACAGGGGGGTCACAGATACGCAGTATTTT,CASSRYRGVTDTQYF
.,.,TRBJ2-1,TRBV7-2,TGTGCCAGCAGCTTACATTCGAGGGAGACGGTAAATGAGCAGTTCTTC,CASSLHSRETVNEQFF
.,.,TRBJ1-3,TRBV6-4,TGTGCCAGCAGTGACTCAGCCCCAGGGTCCGGGTTCTCTGGAAACACCATATATTTT,CASSDSAPGSGFSGNTIYF
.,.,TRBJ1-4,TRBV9,TGTGCCAGCAGCGTTCGGGCAAGGGAGGAAAAACTGTTTTTT,CASSVRAREEKLFF
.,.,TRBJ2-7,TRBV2,TGTGCCAGCAGGGACCTAATACAGGGTTACGAGCAGTACTTC,CASRDLIQGYEQYF